This T cell receptor (beta chain) derives from a study of T cell changes during pregnancy in multiple sclerosis. The CDR3 sequence is 14 residues long. Looked up from germline, CDR1 is SGHAT and CDR2 is FQNNGV. The germline V and J ends were trimmed by 2 bases and 2 bases, with 9 bases remaining between them. TCRdb keeps only in-frame clones here, not all; method: immunoSEQ multiplex PCR. Seen here are tens of thousands of clones, roughly 95% observed once, and the top ten hold around 0.7%. The material sequenced was peripheral blood, taken in the second trimester of pregnancy. This clonotype originated in a female donor in good health, enrolled as a control in a pregnancy study. The rearrangement uses TRBV11-2 and TRBJ2-5; D gene unclear. The CDR3, as DNA: TGTGCCAGCAGCTTATGGTGGCAGCAAGAGACCCAGTACTTC. As protein: CASSLWWQQETQYF.